This T cell receptor (beta chain) was identified during a study of cytomegalovirus exposure and HLA in healthy donors. Study-level background: Out of about 180 million T cells, an earlier analysis found 117 million unique TCR beta sequences in total.

V was pared by 3 bases and J by 2 bases, with 5 bases of the junction left unmatched. The CDR3 is made up of 15 amino acids. Germline V gene sequence: CDR1 LGHNA, CDR2 YNFKEQ. On this clone: Antigen: not known.

It was with 60 Vbeta and 13 Jbeta primers that the PCR ran. In the study's own analysis: An analysis performed later counted 73 million or so unique TCR beta chains (roughly 11 million of them shared). Using immunoSEQ multiplex PCR, the repertoire was profiled, and TCRdb retains in-frame clones only, with some absent. V and J calls and clone size are copied from that table; D and trimming were computed from the DNA. The table records about 170,000 clones, 80% of them present only once. Broader study findings: Later analysis found that TCR beta chains associated with HLA were more clonally expanded than other, equally common chains. Later on, a genetic analysis was performed. It linked a missense variant in DCLRE1C with V- and J-gene trimming of TCR beta.

The rearrangement joins TRBV4-2 to TRBJ2-7; TRBD2 aligns across 9 bases. Sequencing was done on a sample of PBMCs. This sequence originates from a man aged 30 to 45 in good health and CMV-seropositive. The CDR3 is CASSHPAGGTYEQYF. The CDR3 DNA is TGTGCCAGCAGCCATCCCGCGGGAGGGACCTACGAGCAGTACTTC.